A selection of T cell receptor beta chains follows, all from one sample in a study of blood T cell repertoires in COVID-19. Here immunoSEQ multiplex PCR was the method, and the copy in TCRdb shows in-frame clones only, minus some. The sample records 200,000 to 250,000 clones, around 83% being singletons. The sequenced sample was peripheral blood. All receptors derive from a woman aged 80 or over with COVID-19, enrolled during active disease. Each CDR3 is given with its conserved first and last residue. A D gene is named only where the DNA matches it firmly. Rows give clone size only sometimes, using once, few, many, or a class for an expanded clone.

clone_size d_call j_call v_call cdr3_nt cdr3_aa
once - TRBJ1-2 TRBV24-1 TGTGCCACCAGTGAATGGACAGAGAACTATGGCTACACCTTC CATSEWTENYGYTF
few TRBD1 TRBJ1-1 TRBV5-6 TGTGCCAGCAGCCGAGGACAGGGAGAAGCTTTCTTT CASSRGQGEAFF
- - TRBJ2-6 TRBV19 TGTGCCAGTAGTGTCGGTGCTACTGGGGCCAACGTCCTGACTTTC CASSVGATGANVLTF
- TRBD1 TRBJ2-7 TRBV15 TGTGCCACCGCCGGACAGGGAGGCGAGCAGTACTTC CATAGQGGEQYF
- TRBD2 TRBJ2-7 TRBV28 TGTGCCAGCTCCCGACTAGCGGACTACGAGCAGTACTTC CASSRLADYEQYF
once - TRBJ1-2 TRBV10-1 TGCGCCAGCAGTGAAAGACAGAGCTATGGCTACACCTTC CASSERQSYGYTF
few TRBD1 TRBJ1-1 TRBV5-8 TGTGCCAGCAGCCTGAGGATGACAGGGCGACCTACTGAAGCTTTCTTT CASSLRMTGRPTEAFF
- TRBD2 TRBJ2-7 TRBV7-9 TGTGCCAGCAGCTTAGGACTAGCGGGAGGCTACGAGCAGTACTTC CASSLGLAGGYEQYF
- TRBD2 TRBJ2-1 TRBV28 TGTGCCAGCAGTCATGGGACTAGCGGGTACAATGAGCAGTTCTTC CASSHGTSGYNEQFF
few TRBD2 TRBJ2-1 TRBV27 TGTGCCAGCAGTTTAAGCGGCAGCGGGAAAGGGAATGAGCAGTTCTTC CASSLSGSGKGNEQFF
- TRBD2 TRBJ2-1 TRBV19 TGTGCCAGTAGACTAGCGGGAGTCTACAATGAGCAGTTCTTC CASRLAGVYNEQFF
- TRBD1 TRBJ2-7 TRBV2 TGTGCCAGCAGGGCAGCAGGGGGCTCCTACGAGCAGTACTTC CASRAAGGSYEQYF
- TRBD1 TRBJ2-3 TRBV30 TGTGCCTGGAGTAGGGGGCTAAGCACAGATACGCAGTATTTT CAWSRGLSTDTQYF
- - TRBJ1-2 TRBV5-1 TGCGCCAGCAGCTCAACAGGGTTGGCGGTCTATGGCTACACCTTC CASSSTGLAVYGYTF
- TRBD1 TRBJ1-2 TRBV5-4 TGTGCCAGCAGCTTTCGAACAGGGGGTAGCTATGGCTACACCTTC CASSFRTGGSYGYTF
- - TRBJ2-2 TRBV7-9 TGTGCCAGCAGGAGGACATCGGGCACCGGGGAGCTGTTTTTT CASRRTSGTGELFF
- - TRBJ1-4 TRBV7-2 TGTGCCAGCAGCTTAGGCAGGACGGGCGGAGGACTGTTTTTT CASSLGRTGGGLFF
- - TRBJ2-5 TRBV20-1 TGCAGTGCTAGTTCCGCTGACGGGGAACAGACCCAGTACTTC CSASSADGEQTQYF
- TRBD2 TRBJ2-1 TRBV28 TGTGCCCTCACGACAGGGGCCCGGACTAGCGGGTTAGGATTGAGGGAGCAGTTCTTC CALTTGARTSGLGLREQFF
- - TRBJ1-3 TRBV5-1 TGCGCCAGCAGCCCGGGGGGGAGTGGAAACACCATATATTTT CASSPGGSGNTIYF
- - TRBJ1-2 TRBV2 TGTGCCAGCAAACGACGGGACTATGGCTACACCTTC CASKRRDYGYTF
- TRBD2 TRBJ2-1 TRBV11-3 TGTGCCAGCAGCCCACTAGCGGGAGGAAACAATGAGCAGTTCTTC CASSPLAGGNNEQFF
- - TRBJ2-7 TRBV4-2 TGTGCCAGCAGCCAAGCGTTTGGAAGTGGGAGCTCCTACGAGCAGTACTTC CASSQAFGSGSSYEQYF
once - TRBJ1-2 TRBV28 TGTGCCAGCAGTTTGCGGCAGGGCTATGGCTACACCTTC CASSLRQGYGYTF
- - TRBJ2-3 TRBV5-6 TGTGCCAGCAGCCAATCTACAGGGCGTCGCACAGATACGCAGTATTTT CASSQSTGRRTDTQYF
- - TRBJ2-2 TRBV2 TGTGCCAGCAGTTGGGACTCCAACACCGGGGAGCTGTTTTTT CASSWDSNTGELFF
- - TRBJ1-3 TRBV6-7 TGTGCCAGCGGCCCCTCTTATTCTGGAAACACCATATATTTT CASGPSYSGNTIYF
- - TRBJ1-1 TRBV29-1 TGCAGCGTTGGAGGCAGCGGGGCGAAGACTGAAGCTTTCTTT CSVGGSGAKTEAFF
- TRBD2 TRBJ2-3 TRBV4-2 TGTGCCAGCAGCCAAGAAATTTCGGCTAGCGGGGGGGGCACAGATACGCAGTATTTT CASSQEISASGGGTDTQYF
few - TRBJ1-2 TRBV19 TGTGCCAGTAGTACGAGTAGATTGGGAGGCTATGGCTACACCTTC CASSTSRLGGYGYTF
- - TRBJ2-5 TRBV28 TGTGCCAGCAGACAAAAAGAGACCCAGTACTTC CASRQKETQYF
- - TRBJ2-7 TRBV30 TGTGCCTGGAGGGATACCAGGCGGGTGTCCTACGAGCAGTACTTC CAWRDTRRVSYEQYF
once TRBD1 TRBJ1-5 TRBV30 TGTGCCTGGGGGGACAGGGGTCAGCCCCAGCATTTT CAWGDRGQPQHF
- - TRBJ2-5 TRBV7-2 TGTGCCAGCAGCTTATGGCAGAAAGAGACCCAGTACTTC CASSLWQKETQYF
- - TRBJ1-6 TRBV7-2 TGTGCCAGCAGCTTAAGGAGTGGGAATTCACCCCTCCACTTT CASSLRSGNSPLHF
- - TRBJ2-1 TRBV7-3 TGTGCCAGCAGCTTAGTGAGCGGCTCCTACAATGAGCAGTTCTTC CASSLVSGSYNEQFF
- TRBD1 TRBJ1-2 TRBV5-1 TGCGCCAGCAGCTTATATCCGGGACAGCCATATGGCTACACCTTC CASSLYPGQPYGYTF
once TRBD1 TRBJ1-2 TRBV3-1/TRBV3-2 TGTGCCAGCAGACCAGGGGGCAGCCTCTATGGCTACACCTTC CASRPGGSLYGYTF
- TRBD1 TRBJ2-7 TRBV28 TGTGCCAGCAGGGCCGGGACAGGCGAAGCCTACGAGCAGTACTTC CASRAGTGEAYEQYF
- TRBD2 TRBJ2-3 TRBV7-9 TGTGCCAGCAGCTTAATAGGGGCGGGAGACGGGGATACGCAGTATTTT CASSLIGAGDGDTQYF
- - TRBJ2-3 TRBV5-1 TGCGCCAGCTCATGGGAGGGGGGCACAGATACGCAGTATTTT CASSWEGGTDTQYF
- TRBD1 TRBJ2-7 TRBV2 TGTGCCAGCAGTGAATCAAAGGTAGGGGACAGGGGCTACGAGCAGTACTTC CASSESKVGDRGYEQYF
- TRBD1 TRBJ1-1 TRBV18 TGTGCCAGCCACCGGGGGACAGGGCTATCTGAAGCTTTCTTT CASHRGTGLSEAFF
- TRBD1 TRBJ1-3 TRBV6-5 TGTGCCAGCCTACCACCGGGACAGGGAAACACCATATATTTT CASLPPGQGNTIYF